One sample yielded the 4 T cell receptor beta chains listed below, sequenced in a study of beta chain features in type 1 diabetes. All of the isolated RNA was reverse transcribed, so expressed TCRB transcripts were sequenced. Assay used: immunoSEQ multiplex PCR; TCRdb lists only in-frame clones, some missing. The sample holds a few hundred thousand clones, roughly 15% seen once. The specimen was naive CD4+ T cells from blood. These receptors all stem from a woman younger than 30 in good health.

This rearrangement joins TRBV29-1 to TRBJ2-3, with unresolved D. The CDR3 has 14 amino acids. Germline CDR1 is SQVTM and CDR2 is ANQGSEA. Trimming stripped 5 bases from V and 0 bases from J, with 12 bases between. The CDR3: CSVIHPPSTDTQYF. The DNA for the CDR3 is TGCAGCGTTATACACCCACCTAGCACAGATACGCAGTATTTT.

For the CDR3, the DNA is TGCAGCGTCACGAGACTAGCGGGGTACAATGAGCAGTTCTTC. This gives the protein CSVTRLAGYNEQFF. The chain uses TRBV29-1 and TRBJ2-1, with TRBD2 matching over 11 bases. Germline trimming cut 6 bases from V and 4 bases from J; bases unmatched to any gene: 5. The CDR3 extends over 14 amino acids. Germline-derived CDR1 and CDR2 are SQVTM and ANQGSEA.

A few counts support this clone. The chain links TRBV7-9 to TRBJ2-3, with D maybe TRBD1 (5 bases). CDR3 length: 13 amino acids. V was shortened by 4 bases and J by 4 bases, with 9 bases between the two germline ends. CDR1 is SEHNR, CDR2 FQNEAQ, per germline (reference sequence). The CDR3 loop reads CASSSAGPDTQYF. CDR3 sequence (DNA): TGTGCCAGCAGCTCCGCAGGGCCAGATACGCAGTATTTT.

This chain connects TRBV11-3 to TRBJ2-2; D ambiguous. V dropped 3 bases and J dropped 4 bases, with 9 bases sitting between them. CDR3 length equals 14 residues. Germline V gene sequence: CDR1 SGHNT, CDR2 YENEEA. CDR3 amino acids: CASSFTSGTGELFF. CDR3 in DNA: TGTGCCAGCAGCTTTACGTCGGGCACCGGGGAGCTGTTTTTT. Full variable domain (rest looked up from reference TRBV11-3 and TRBJ2-2): EAGVVQSPRYKIIEKKQPVAFWCNPISGHNTLYWYLQNLGQGPELLIRYENEEAVDDSQLPKDRFSAERLKGVDSTLKIQPAELGDSAVYLCASSFTSGTGELFFGEGSRLTVL.